The 3 T cell receptor beta chains given below trace back to one sample, sequenced in a study of T cell changes during pregnancy in multiple sclerosis. Only in-frame clones appear in the TCRdb table, and some are missing; sequencing was by immunoSEQ multiplex PCR. Here the sample spans approximately 21,000 clones, around 88% being singletons. The sample in question was CD8+ T cells from peripheral blood mononuclear cells, obtained in the first trimester of pregnancy. The receptors come from a female donor with multiple sclerosis, enrolled in a pregnancy study.

This chain links TRBV5-8 with TRBJ1-5, with TRBD1 as a possible D gene (6 bases). V gave up 4 bases and J gave up 3 bases, with 11 bases separating them. The germline V gene has CDR1 SGHTS and CDR2 YDEGEE. The CDR3 extends over 14 amino acids. The CDR3 is CASSRQGPNQPQHF. As DNA, the CDR3 is TGTGCCAGCAGCCGTCAGGGGCCCAATCAGCCCCAGCATTTT.

In this sample, this clone turned up once. This chain uses TRBV27 with TRBJ2-1; 12 bases map to TRBD2. Germline CDR1 is MNHEY and CDR2 is SMNVEV (reference sequence). There are 15 residues in the CDR3. The trim removed 5 bases at V and 10 bases at J, leaving 9 bases unmatched. Here the CDR3 reads CASSPGLAGLWEQFF. In DNA form, the CDR3 reads TGTGCCAGCAGTCCGGGACTAGCGGGTTTGTGGGAGCAGTTCTTC.

The chain carries TRBV7-9 and TRBJ1-1; the D gene is possibly TRBD1 (5 bases). Deletions cut 4 bases from V and 7 bases from J, with 10 bases between. The CDR3 is 12 amino acids. CDR1 and CDR2 (germline): SEHNR, FQNEAQ (reference sequence). CDR3 in amino acids: CASSSGDGEAFF. As DNA, the CDR3 is TGTGCCAGCAGCTCGGGGGATGGTGAAGCTTTCTTT.